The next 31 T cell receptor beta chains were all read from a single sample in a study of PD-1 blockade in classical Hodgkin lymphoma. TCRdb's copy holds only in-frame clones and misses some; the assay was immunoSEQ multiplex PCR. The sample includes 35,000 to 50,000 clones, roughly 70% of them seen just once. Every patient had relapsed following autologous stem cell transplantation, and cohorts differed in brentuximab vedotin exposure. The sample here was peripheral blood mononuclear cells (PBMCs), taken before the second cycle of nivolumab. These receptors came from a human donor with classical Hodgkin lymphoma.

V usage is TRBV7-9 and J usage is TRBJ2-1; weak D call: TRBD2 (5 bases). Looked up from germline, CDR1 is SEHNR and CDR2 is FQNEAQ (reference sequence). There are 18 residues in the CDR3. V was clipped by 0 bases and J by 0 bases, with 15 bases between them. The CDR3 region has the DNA TGTGCCAGCAGCTTAGCGAGGCTAGCAAGATCCTCCTACAATGAGCAGTTCTTC. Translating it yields CASSLARLARSSYNEQFF.

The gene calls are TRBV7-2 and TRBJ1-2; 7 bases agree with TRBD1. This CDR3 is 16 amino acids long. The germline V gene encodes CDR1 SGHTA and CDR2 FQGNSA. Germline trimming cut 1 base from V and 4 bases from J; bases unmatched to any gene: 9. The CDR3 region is CASSLGRAGGSYGYTF. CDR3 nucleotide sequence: TGTGCCAGCAGCTTAGGGAGGGCAGGGGGAAGCTATGGCTACACCTTC.

The CDR3 region is CSPQFQGYTF. The DNA for the CDR3 is TGCAGCCCGCAGTTTCAAGGCTACACCTTC. The chain links TRBV20-1 to TRBJ1-2; D remains ambiguous. Germline loops: CDR1 DFQATT, CDR2 SNEGSKA (reference sequence). The CDR3 has 10 residues.

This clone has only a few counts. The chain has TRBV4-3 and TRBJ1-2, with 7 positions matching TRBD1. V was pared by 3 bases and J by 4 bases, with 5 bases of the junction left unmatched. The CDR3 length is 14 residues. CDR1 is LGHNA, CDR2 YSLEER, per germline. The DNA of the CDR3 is TGCGCCAGCAGCCAGGGACAGCTCTCCTATGGCTACACCTTC. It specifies CASSQGQLSYGYTF.

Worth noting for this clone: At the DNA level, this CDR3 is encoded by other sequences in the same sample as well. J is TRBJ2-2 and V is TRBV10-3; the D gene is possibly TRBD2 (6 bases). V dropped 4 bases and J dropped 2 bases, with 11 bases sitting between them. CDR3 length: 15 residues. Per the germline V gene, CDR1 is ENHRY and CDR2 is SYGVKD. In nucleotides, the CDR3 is TGTGCCATCAGTGGCGGGACGGTCAACACCGGGGAGCTGTTTTTT. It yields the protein CAISGGTVNTGELFF.

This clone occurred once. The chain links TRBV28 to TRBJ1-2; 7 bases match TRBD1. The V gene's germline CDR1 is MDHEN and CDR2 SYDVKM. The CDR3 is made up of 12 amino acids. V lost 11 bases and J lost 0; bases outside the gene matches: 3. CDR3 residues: CASGGTNYGYTF. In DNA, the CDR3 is TGTGCCTCAGGGGGGACTAACTATGGCTACACCTTC.

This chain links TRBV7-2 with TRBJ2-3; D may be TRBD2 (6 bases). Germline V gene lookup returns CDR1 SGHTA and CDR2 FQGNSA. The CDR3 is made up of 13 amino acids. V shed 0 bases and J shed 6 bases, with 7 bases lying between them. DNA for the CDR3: TGTGCCAGCAGCTTAGCCGGGAGCGATACGCAGTATTTT. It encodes CASSLAGSDTQYF.

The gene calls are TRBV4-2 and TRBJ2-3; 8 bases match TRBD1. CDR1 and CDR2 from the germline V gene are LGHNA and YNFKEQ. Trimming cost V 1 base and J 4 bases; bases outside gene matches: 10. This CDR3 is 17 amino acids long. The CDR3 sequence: CASSQAHRQGKADTQYF. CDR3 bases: TGTGCCAGCAGCCAAGCTCACCGACAGGGGAAGGCAGATACGCAGTATTTT.

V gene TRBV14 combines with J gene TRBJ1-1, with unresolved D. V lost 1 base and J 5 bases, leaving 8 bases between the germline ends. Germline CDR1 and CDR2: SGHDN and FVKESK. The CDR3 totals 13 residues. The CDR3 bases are TGTGCCAGCAGCCAAGTCCCCGGGACTGAAGCTTTCTTT. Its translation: CASSQVPGTEAFF.

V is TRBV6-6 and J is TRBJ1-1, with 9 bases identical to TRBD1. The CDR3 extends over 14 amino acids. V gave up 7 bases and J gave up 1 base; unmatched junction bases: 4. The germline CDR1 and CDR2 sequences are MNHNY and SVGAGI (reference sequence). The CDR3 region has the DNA TGTGCCAGCACCCTGGACAGGGGGAACACTGAAGCTTTCTTT. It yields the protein CASTLDRGNTEAFF.

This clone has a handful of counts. The CDR3 DNA follows: TGCGCCAGCAGCCAAGTAGCAGGGGGCAGGTACGAGCAGTACTTC. Residues: CASSQVAGGRYEQYF. This chain uses TRBV4-3 with TRBJ2-7; TRBD1 agrees at 8 bases. Germline CDR1 reads LGHNA; CDR2 reads YSLEER. This CDR3 is 15 amino acids long. The ends lost 1 base at V and 4 bases at J; junction bases unmatched: 6.

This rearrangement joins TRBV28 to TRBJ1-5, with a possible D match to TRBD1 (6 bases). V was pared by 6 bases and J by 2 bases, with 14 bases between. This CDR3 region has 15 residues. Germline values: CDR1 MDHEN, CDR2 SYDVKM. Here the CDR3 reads CASSRRGGGNQPQHF. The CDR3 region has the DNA TGTGCCAGCAGCCGAAGGGGGGGAGGCAATCAGCCCCAGCATTTT. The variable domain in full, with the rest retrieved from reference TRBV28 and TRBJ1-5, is DVKVTQSSRYLVKRTGEKVFLECVQDMDHENMFWYRQDPGLGLRLIYFSYDVKMKEKGDIPEGYSVSREKKERFSLILESASTNQTSMYLCASSRRGGGNQPQHFGDGTRLSIL.

This chain's CDR3 is CASSLGITNEKLFF. The CDR3 bases are TGTGCCAGCAGCTTAGGTATCACTAATGAAAAACTGTTTTTT. V gene TRBV5-4 combines with J gene TRBJ1-4; D call uncertain. V lost 2 bases, J lost 2 bases, and 7 bases lay in between. The CDR3 is made up of 14 amino acids. The V gene's germline CDR1 is SGHNT and CDR2 YYREEE (reference sequence).

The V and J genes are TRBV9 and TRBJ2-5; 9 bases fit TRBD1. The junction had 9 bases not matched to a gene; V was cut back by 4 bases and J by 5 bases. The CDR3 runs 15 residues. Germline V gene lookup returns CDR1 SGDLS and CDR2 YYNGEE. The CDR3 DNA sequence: TGTGCCAGCAGCCTCCGGACAGGGGAGGGGGAGACCCAGTACTTC. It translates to CASSLRTGEGETQYF.

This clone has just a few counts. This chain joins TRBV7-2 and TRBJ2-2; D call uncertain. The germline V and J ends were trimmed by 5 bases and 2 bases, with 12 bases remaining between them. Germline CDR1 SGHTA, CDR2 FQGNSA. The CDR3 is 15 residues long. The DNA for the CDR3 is TGTGCCAGCAGCCGCCCAACGGACAACACCGGGGAGCTGTTTTTT. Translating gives CASSRPTDNTGELFF.

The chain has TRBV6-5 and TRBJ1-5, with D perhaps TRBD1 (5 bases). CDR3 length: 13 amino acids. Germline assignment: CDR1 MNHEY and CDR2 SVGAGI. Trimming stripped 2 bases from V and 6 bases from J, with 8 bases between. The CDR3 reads CASSYGGVQPQHF. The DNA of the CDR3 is TGTGCCAGCAGTTACGGAGGGGTTCAGCCCCAGCATTTT.

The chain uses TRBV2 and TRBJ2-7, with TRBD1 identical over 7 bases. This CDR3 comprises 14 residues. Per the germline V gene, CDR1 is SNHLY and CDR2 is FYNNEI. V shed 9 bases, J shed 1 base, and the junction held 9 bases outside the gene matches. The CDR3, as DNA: TGTGCCAGTCAAAGGGCAGGGGGATCCTACGAGCAGTACTTC. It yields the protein CASQRAGGSYEQYF.

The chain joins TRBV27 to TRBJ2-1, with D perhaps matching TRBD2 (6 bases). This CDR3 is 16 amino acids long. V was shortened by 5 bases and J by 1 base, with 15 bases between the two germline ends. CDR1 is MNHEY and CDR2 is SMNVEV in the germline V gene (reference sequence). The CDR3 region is CASSPLGGVSYNEQFF. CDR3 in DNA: TGTGCCAGCAGTCCCCTCGGAGGGGTTTCCTACAATGAGCAGTTCTTC.

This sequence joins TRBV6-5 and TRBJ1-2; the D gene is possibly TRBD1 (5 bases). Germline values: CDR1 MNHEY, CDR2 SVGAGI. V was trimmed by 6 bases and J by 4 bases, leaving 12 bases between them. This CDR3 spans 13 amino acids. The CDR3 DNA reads TGTGCCAGCAGGAGGGACCAGCTCTATGGCTACACCTTC. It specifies CASRRDQLYGYTF.

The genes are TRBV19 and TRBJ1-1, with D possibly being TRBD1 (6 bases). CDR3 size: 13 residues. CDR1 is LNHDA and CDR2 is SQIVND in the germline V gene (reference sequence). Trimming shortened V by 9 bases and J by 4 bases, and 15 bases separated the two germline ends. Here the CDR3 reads CASRETGSTEAFF. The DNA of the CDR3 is TGTGCCAGCCGAGAGACAGGTAGCACTGAAGCTTTCTTT.

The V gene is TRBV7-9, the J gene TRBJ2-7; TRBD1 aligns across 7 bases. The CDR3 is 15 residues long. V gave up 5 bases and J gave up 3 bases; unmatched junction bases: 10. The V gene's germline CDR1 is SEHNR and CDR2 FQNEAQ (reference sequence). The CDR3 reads CASSNQGVALYEQYF. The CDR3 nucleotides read TGTGCCAGCAGCAATCAGGGGGTAGCACTCTACGAGCAGTACTTC.

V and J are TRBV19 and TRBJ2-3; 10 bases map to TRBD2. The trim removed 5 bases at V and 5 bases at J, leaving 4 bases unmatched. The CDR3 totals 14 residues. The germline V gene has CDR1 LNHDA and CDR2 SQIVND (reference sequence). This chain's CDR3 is CASSGVAGGDTQYF. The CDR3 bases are TGTGCCAGTAGTGGAGTAGCGGGGGGAGATACGCAGTATTTT.

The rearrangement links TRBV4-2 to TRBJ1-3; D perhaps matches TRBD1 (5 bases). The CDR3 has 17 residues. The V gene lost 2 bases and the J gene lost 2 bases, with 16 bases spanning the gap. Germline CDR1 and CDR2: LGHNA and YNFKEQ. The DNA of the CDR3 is TGTGCCAGCAGCCAATATTCCTATGGGGGGGCTGGAAACACCATATATTTT. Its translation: CASSQYSYGGAGNTIYF.

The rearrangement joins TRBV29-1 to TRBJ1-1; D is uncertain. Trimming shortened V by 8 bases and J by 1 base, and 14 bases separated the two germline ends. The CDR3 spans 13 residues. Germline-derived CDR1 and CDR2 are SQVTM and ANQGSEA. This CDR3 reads CSTQREGNTEAFF. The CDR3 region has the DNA TGCAGCACCCAACGAGAAGGGAACACTGAAGCTTTCTTT.

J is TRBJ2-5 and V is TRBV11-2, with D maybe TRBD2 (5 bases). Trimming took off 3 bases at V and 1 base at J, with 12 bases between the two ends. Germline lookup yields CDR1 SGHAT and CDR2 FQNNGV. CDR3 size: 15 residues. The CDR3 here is CASSLRVSRQETQYF. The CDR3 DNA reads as TGTGCCAGCAGCTTGCGGGTTTCTCGCCAAGAGACCCAGTACTTC.

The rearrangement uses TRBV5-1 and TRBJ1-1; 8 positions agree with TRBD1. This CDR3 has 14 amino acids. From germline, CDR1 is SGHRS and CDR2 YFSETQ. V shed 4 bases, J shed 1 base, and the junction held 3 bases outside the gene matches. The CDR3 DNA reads TGCGCCAGCAGCCCGGGACAGGCGAACACTGAAGCTTTCTTT. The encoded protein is CASSPGQANTEAFF.

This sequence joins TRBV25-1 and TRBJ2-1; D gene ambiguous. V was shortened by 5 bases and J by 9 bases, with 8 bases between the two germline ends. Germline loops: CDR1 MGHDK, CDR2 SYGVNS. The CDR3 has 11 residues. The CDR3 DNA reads TGTGCCAGCAGTCTCGCCACTGAGCAGTTCTTC. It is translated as CASSLATEQFF. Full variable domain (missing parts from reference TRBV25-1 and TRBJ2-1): EADIYQTPRYLVIGTGKKITLECSQTMGHDKMYWYQQDPGMELHLIHYSYGVNSTEKGDLSSESTVSRIRTEHFPLTLESARPSHTSQYLCASSLATEQFFGPGTRLTVL.

The CDR3 loop reads CASSNMGTSGDEQYF. CDR3 bases: TGCGCCAGCAGCAACATGGGGACTAGCGGAGACGAGCAGTACTTC. The chain uses TRBV4-1 and TRBJ2-7; TRBD2 matches 11 bases. With V trimmed by 5 bases and J by 5 bases, 8 bases remained unmatched. From germline, CDR1 is MGHRA and CDR2 YSYEKL. This CDR3 is 15 amino acids long.

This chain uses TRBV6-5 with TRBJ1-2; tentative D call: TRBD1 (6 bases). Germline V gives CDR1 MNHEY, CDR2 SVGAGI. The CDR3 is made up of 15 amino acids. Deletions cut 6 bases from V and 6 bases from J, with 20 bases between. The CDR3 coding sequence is TGTGCCAGCAGCCCCTGGGAGGGGGGACGCGATGGCTACACCTTC. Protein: CASSPWEGGRDGYTF.

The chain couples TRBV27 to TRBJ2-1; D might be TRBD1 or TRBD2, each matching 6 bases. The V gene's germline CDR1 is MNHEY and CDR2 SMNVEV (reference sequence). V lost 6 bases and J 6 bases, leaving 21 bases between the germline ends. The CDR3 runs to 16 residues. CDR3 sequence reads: CASSPPAGVGGNEQFF. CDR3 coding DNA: TGTGCCAGCAGCCCCCCCGCAGGGGTGGGAGGCAATGAGCAGTTCTTC.

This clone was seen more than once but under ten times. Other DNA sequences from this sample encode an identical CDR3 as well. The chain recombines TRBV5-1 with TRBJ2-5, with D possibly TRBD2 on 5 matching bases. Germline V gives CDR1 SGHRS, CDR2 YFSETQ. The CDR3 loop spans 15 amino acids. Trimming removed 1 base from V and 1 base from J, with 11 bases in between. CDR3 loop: CASSLRGGSQETQYF. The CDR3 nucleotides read TGCGCCAGCAGCTTGAGAGGCGGGTCCCAAGAGACCCAGTACTTC. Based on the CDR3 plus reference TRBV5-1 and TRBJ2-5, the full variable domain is KAGVTQTPRYLIKTRGQQVTLSCSPISGHRSVSWYQQTPGQGLQFLFEYFSETQRNKGNFPGRFSGRQFSNSRSEMNVSTLELGDSALYLCASSLRGGSQETQYFGPGTRLLVL.